This is a list of T cell receptor beta chains from one sample in a study of blood T cells in healthy people across ages. TCRdb redid the calling of the 5' RACE reads with MiXCR, one entry per CDR3 protein. The table has over 1,500,000 distinct CDR3 sequences, roughly 50% seen once; the top ten hold about 2.1%. Sequencing used blood. The receptors were gathered from a woman aged 40 to 49 in good health. The conserved cysteine and the conserved F or W are not part of the CDR3 here. Each record gives: D gene, V gene, J gene, CDR3 protein. The D gene is left open where the match is weak.

TRBD1	TRBV25-1	TRBJ2-3	ASSGLEPGQGPDTQY
TRBD2	TRBV6-6	TRBJ2-5	ASDLTSGQETQY
TRBD2	TRBV4-2	TRBJ2-1	ASSQDWRGNYNEQF
NA	TRBV6-2/TRBV6-3	TRBJ1-1	ASRDDGNTEAF
NA	TRBV20-1	TRBJ2-5	SASTEIQETQY
NA	TRBV12-3/TRBV12-4	TRBJ2-1	ASSLLGRGRSGYNEQF
NA	TRBV28	TRBJ2-7	ASIFRSSYEQY
TRBD1	TRBV20-1	TRBJ2-7	SVTTPGGQAYEQY
NA	TRBV5-1	TRBJ1-2	ASSLEGIDGYT
NA	TRBV5-5	TRBJ2-6	ASSLVQDQWRANVLT
NA	TRBV4-1	NA	ASSQGGRGLAEGTQY
TRBD2	TRBV9	TRBJ2-1	ASSVDGGGAVYNEQF
NA	TRBV24-1	TRBJ2-3	ATSGAPRGAGSTDTQY
NA	TRBV20-1	TRBJ1-5	SARLGSYNQPQH
TRBD1	TRBV7-2	TRBJ1-2	ASSKRRQGEGYGYT
NA	TRBV7-2	TRBJ1-5	ASSSDRLRGQPQH
TRBD1	TRBV7-2	TRBJ2-7	ASSTGTGDGEQY
TRBD1	TRBV20-1	TRBJ2-7	SARSRTGSYEQY
TRBD2	TRBV7-2	TRBJ2-7	ASSYSGGAGEQY
TRBD1	TRBV13	TRBJ2-6	ASSKQGALGANVLT
TRBD2	TRBV7-2	TRBJ2-1	AGSLVPGLAGGPGEQF
NA	TRBV7-2	TRBJ2-5	ASSPVNQETQY
NA	TRBV28	TRBJ2-3	ASSQTTSRTDTQY
TRBD1	TRBV27	TRBJ1-2	ASSYRTGLNYGYT
NA	TRBV11-2	NA	ASSASPNYEQY
NA	TRBV5-1	TRBJ2-5	ASSLAAMGRETQY
TRBD1	TRBV6-2/TRBV6-3	NA	ASTRGQLETQY
NA	TRBV5-1	TRBJ1-6	ASSPRDTDNSPLH
NA	TRBV9	TRBJ2-3	ASSAPGPTTDTQY
TRBD1	TRBV7-2	TRBJ1-2	ASSLKSQGGAGYT
TRBD1	TRBV2	TRBJ2-3	ASIPTGVGDTQY
NA	TRBV11-2	TRBJ1-2	ASSLGQAYDVYT
NA	TRBV6-6	TRBJ2-4	ATCLAGVGETQY
NA	TRBV29-1	TRBJ2-1	SVDGLPLNNEQF
TRBD1	TRBV7-9	TRBJ1-6	ASSFPGQHSPLH
NA	TRBV11-1	TRBJ2-7	ASSFHGQRDYEQY
NA	TRBV6-5	TRBJ2-7	ASSYSGLVSFYEQY
NA	TRBV6-2/TRBV6-3	TRBJ2-6	ASTTSPSGANVLT
NA	TRBV6-1	TRBJ2-3	ASSQLTAASTDTQY
NA	TRBV5-5	TRBJ1-2	ASSLETGTTGYGYT
TRBD2	TRBV3-1	TRBJ2-1	ASSQEHSGNEQF
TRBD1	TRBV4-1	TRBJ2-3	ASSQKGGQRPTDTQY
NA	TRBV5-1	TRBJ2-1	ASSAAGLANEQF
NA	TRBV6-2/TRBV6-3	TRBJ1-2	ASTSHGLIYGYT
TRBD2	TRBV4-1	TRBJ2-1	ASSQDPPWGLAGLNEQF
NA	TRBV11-2	TRBJ2-1	ASSLGSGLSYNEQF
TRBD1	TRBV27	TRBJ2-3	ASNRQGRTDTQY
TRBD2	TRBV9	TRBJ2-3	ASSVDPSGGAKDTQY
TRBD1	TRBV12-3/TRBV12-4	TRBJ2-4	ASRPSDRGLAKNIQY
TRBD1	TRBV6-1	TRBJ2-6	ASNEQGASGANVLT
TRBD2	TRBV2	TRBJ2-7	ATQRLAGDTYEQY
NA	TRBV28	TRBJ1-5	ASSAGTSKPQH
TRBD2	TRBV6-1	TRBJ2-1	ASSEGTAGDPYNEQF
TRBD1	TRBV5-1	TRBJ1-5	ASSLDGRGDQPQH
NA	TRBV4-3	TRBJ2-4	ASSQDPLVKY
NA	TRBV5-6	TRBJ2-1	ASSFGRVDNEQF